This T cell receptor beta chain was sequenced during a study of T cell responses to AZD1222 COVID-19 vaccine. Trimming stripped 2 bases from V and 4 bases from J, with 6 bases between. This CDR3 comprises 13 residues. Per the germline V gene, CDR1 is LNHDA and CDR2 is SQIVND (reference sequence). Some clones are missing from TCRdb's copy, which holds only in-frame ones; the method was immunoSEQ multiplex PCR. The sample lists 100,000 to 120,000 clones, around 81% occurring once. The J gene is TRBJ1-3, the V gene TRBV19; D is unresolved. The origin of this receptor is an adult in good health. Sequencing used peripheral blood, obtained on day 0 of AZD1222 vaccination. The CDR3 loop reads CASSIREGNTIYF. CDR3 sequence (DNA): TGTGCCAGTAGTATACGCGAGGGAAACACCATATATTTT.